This TCR beta chain was documented in a study of response to subunit inactivated influenza vaccine. TCRdb called the RT-PCR reads again in MiXCR, with one record for every CDR3 protein. The sample carries approximately 730,000 distinct CDR3 sequences, approximately 15% recorded once. Overall study findings and caveats: Authors suggested seasonal influenza vaccinations each recruit few new T cells.

This clonotype was seen at least ten times. Its specificity is unknown. Germline loops: CDR1 SGHTA, CDR2 FQGNSA. V dropped 4 bases and J dropped 0 bases, with 8 bases sitting between them. This CDR3 contains 14 residues. The sequence was collected from a man aged 50-59 years who received an inactivated influenza vaccine. Here the sequenced sample was PBMCs from blood, taken less than 15 days before vaccination. The J gene is TRBJ2-3, the V gene TRBV7-2; no firm D call. CDR3 sequence (DNA): TGTGCCAGCAGCTCATTAGGTAGCACAGATACGCAGTATTTT. It codes for CASSSLGSTDTQYF.